This record looks at one TCR beta chain sequence and its context. The CDR3 has 15 amino acids. Germline trimming cut 3 bases from V and 1 base from J; bases unmatched to any gene: 4. The germline CDR1 and CDR2 sequences are SGDLS and YYNGEE. Profiled with immunoSEQ multiplex PCR; TCRdb holds only in-frame clones, not every one. The table lists about 2 million clones, 90% to 95% of them singletons, with roughly 0.13% in the top ten. This record comes from a study of shared clonotypes between healthy human individuals. This chain uses TRBV9 with TRBJ2-1; 7 positions match TRBD1. Sequenced material: naive CD4+ T cells sorted from blood. As to subset: CD45RA+ positively selected. This TCR was recovered from a man aged 18-30 years in good health. CDR3 nucleotide sequence: TGTGCCAGCAGCGAGACAGGGATTTCCTACAATGAGCAGTTCTTC. Its translation: CASSETGISYNEQFF. The variable domain in full, with the rest retrieved from reference TRBV9 and TRBJ2-1, is DSGVTQTPKHLITATGQRVTLRCSPRSGDLSVYWYQQSLDQGLQFLIQYYNGEERAKGNILERFSAQQFPDLHSELNLSSLELGDSALYFCASSETGISYNEQFFGPGTRLTVL.